Listed below are T cell receptor beta chains from one sample, sequenced in a study of OX40 agonist ivuxolimab in advanced cancers. The protocol was immunoSEQ multiplex PCR, while the TCRdb copy is restricted to in-frame clones and leaves out a portion. In the table there are around 20,000 clones, 74% of which are singletons. The material was CD4+ or CD8+ T cells sorted from blood, obtained in a trial of the OX40 agonist ivuxolimab. Receptors originate from an adult with an advanced solid tumor such as melanoma, head and neck, liver or kidney cancer. The CDR3 runs from the conserved cysteine through the conserved F or W. The order of the fields is D gene, V gene, J gene, clone size, CDR3 protein, CDR3 DNA. The D gene is left open where the match is weak. The listing skips clone size in some rows; elsewhere it reads once, few, many or a size class.

D: TRBD1
V: TRBV9
J: TRBJ2-3
size: .
CDR3: CASSGQGWNTDTQYF
DNA: TGTGCCAGCAGCGGACAGGGGTGGAACACAGATACGCAGTATTTT

D: .
V: TRBV9
J: TRBJ2-3
size: .
CDR3: CASSPQLGPTDTQYF
DNA: TGTGCCAGCAGCCCCCAACTAGGGCCCACAGATACGCAGTATTTT

D: TRBD1
V: TRBV6-6
J: TRBJ1-2
size: .
CDR3: CASSYDRGDSGYTF
DNA: TGTGCCAGCAGTTACGACAGGGGTGATTCTGGCTACACCTTC

D: .
V: TRBV14
J: TRBJ1-1
size: few
CDR3: CASSRQMNTEAFF
DNA: TGTGCCAGCAGCCGACAGATGAACACTGAAGCTTTCTTT

D: .
V: TRBV15
J: TRBJ2-7
size: .
CDR3: CATSGTSYEQYF
DNA: TGTGCCACCAGCGGAACCTCCTACGAGCAGTACTTC

D: .
V: TRBV6-5
J: TRBJ1-5
size: few
CDR3: CASSPPGQPQHF
DNA: TGTGCCAGCAGCCCTCCAGGTCAGCCCCAGCATTTT

D: .
V: TRBV27
J: TRBJ2-7
size: .
CDR3: CASSSRAATREQYF
DNA: TGTGCCAGCAGTTCCCGGGCCGCTACCCGCGAGCAGTACTTC

D: .
V: TRBV6-5
J: TRBJ1-1
size: .
CDR3: CAIRVYEGGSEAFF
DNA: TGTGCCATTCGAGTATATGAGGGAGGGAGTGAAGCTTTCTTT

D: TRBD2
V: TRBV6-4
J: TRBJ2-7
size: once
CDR3: CASTGGRAYFYEQYF
DNA: TGTGCCAGCACGGGGGGGAGGGCCTACTTTTACGAGCAGTACTTC

D: .
V: TRBV6-5
J: TRBJ1-1
size: few
CDR3: CASSYGQEAFF
DNA: TGTGCCAGCAGTTACGGACAGGAAGCTTTCTTT

D: .
V: TRBV7-9
J: TRBJ2-3
size: .
CDR3: CASSLGTGADTQYF
DNA: TGTGCCAGCAGCTTAGGGACGGGAGCAGATACGCAGTATTTT

D: .
V: TRBV28
J: TRBJ1-6
size: few
CDR3: CASSDGYYNSPLHF
DNA: TGTGCCAGCAGCGACGGTTACTATAATTCACCCCTCCACTTT

D: .
V: TRBV19
J: TRBJ1-2
size: .
CDR3: CASSTTALVPYGYTF
DNA: TGTGCCAGTAGTACGACAGCCCTAGTCCCCTATGGCTACACCTTC

D: .
V: TRBV7-2
J: TRBJ2-1
size: .
CDR3: CASSIVRNEQFF
DNA: TGTGCCAGCAGCATCGTTAGGAATGAGCAGTTCTTC

D: .
V: TRBV5-6
J: TRBJ1-1
size: .
CDR3: CASSLTPSGGTEAFF
DNA: TGTGCCAGCAGCTTAACCCCCTCGGGCGGGACTGAAGCTTTCTTT

D: TRBD1
V: TRBV27
J: TRBJ2-7
size: .
CDR3: CASSFGQGDEQYF
DNA: TGTGCCAGCAGTTTCGGACAGGGGGACGAGCAGTACTTC

D: .
V: TRBV28
J: TRBJ2-2
size: .
CDR3: CASSGGILGAGELFF
DNA: TGTGCCAGTAGTGGAGGGATTCTGGGGGCCGGGGAGCTGTTTTTT